The clone carrying this T cell receptor (beta chain) was seen a handful of times. Antigen unknown. TCRdb called the 5' RACE reads again in MiXCR, with one record for every CDR3 protein. The table includes about 190,000 distinct CDR3 sequences, 10% to 13% detected once. The record originates from a study of T-cell memory formation after mild COVID-19. Study-level information: Clusters were largely donor specific. Study-level results: Later expanders leaned CD4+, whereas day 15 to 85 contracting clones were balanced CD4/CD8.

The receptor was isolated from a young man who had mild COVID-19 (a few samples of this study predate the infection). Cell type and time point are not known. The sample consisted of PBMCs or a T cell subset sorted from them (not recorded which).

In DNA, the CDR3 is TGTGCCAGCCGATTACAGAGCTTTAACACTGAAGCTTTCTTT. Translated: CASRLQSFNTEAFF. The V call is TRBV12-3 or TRBV12-4, the J call TRBJ1-1; D uncertain. The V and J ends lost 8 bases and 2 bases respectively, with 15 bases between them. The CDR3 is 14 residues long.